The sequence of this T cell receptor (beta chain) was determined in a study of CD8 T cells in ankylosing spondylitis. From the 5' RACE reads, TCRdb called clonotypes with MiXCR, one entry per CDR3 protein. The data show 220,000 or so distinct CDR3 sequences, with about 10% seen just once and roughly a fifth held by the top ten. Germline V gene data show CDR1 as SNHLY and CDR2 as FYNNEI. CDR3 length: 15 residues. V shed 3 bases, J shed 4 bases, and the junction held 4 bases outside the gene matches. V and J are TRBV2 and TRBJ2-2, with TRBD2 identical over 8 bases. The sequence came from a male donor with ankylosing spondylitis or in good health (not recorded which). What was sequenced was blood, either unsorted or a sorted T cell fraction (not recorded which). CDR3 nucleotides: TGTGCCAGCAGTGATGGCGGGGGGTTCACCGGGGAGCTGTTTTTT. Its translation is CASSDGGGFTGELFF.